The clone carrying this TCR beta chain was detected ten times or more. Its antigen is as yet unknown. Via MiXCR, TCRdb re-called the RT-PCR reads, giving one row per CDR3 protein. This repertoire shows hundreds of thousands of distinct CDR3 sequences, about 11% found once; its top ten account for about 10%. These data belong to a study of response to subunit inactivated influenza vaccine. Whole-study results and caveats: Every seasonal influenza vaccination brings in few new T cells, the authors suggested.

This TCR derives from a man aged 50 or older who received an inactivated influenza vaccine. The material was PBMCs from blood, obtained on the day of vaccination.

CDR3 amino acids: CASSLDPQWEKKRREQFF. Written as DNA, the CDR3 is TGTGCCAGCAGCTTAGATCCCCAATGGGAGAAAAAACGGCGTGAGCAGTTCTTC. V gene TRBV7-8 combines with J gene TRBJ2-1; possibly TRBD2 for D (5 bases). The V end was cut by 1 base, the J end by 9 bases, with 25 bases between. This CDR3 spans 18 amino acids. From germline, CDR1 is SGHVS and CDR2 FQNEAQ.